This T cell receptor (beta chain) was sequenced for a study of Graves' ophthalmopathy and Graves' hyperthyroidism (dated by TCRdb to about 2018). Looking at the study overall: Stable hyperthyroidism was defined as no progression to ophthalmopathy within 18 months of follow-up. In five to seven hyperthyroidism patients, the T-cell repertoire of thyroid tissue was compared with the T-cell repertoire of blood. For independent validation, a separate cohort was made up of roughly 19 hyperthyroidism patients plus 17 patients who later progressed from hyperthyroidism to ophthalmopathy. TCR beta repertoire signatures were used to distinguish Graves' ophthalmopathy from Graves' hyperthyroidism and to predict progression to ophthalmopathy. In total, some 140 blood samples were TCR-sequenced: 40 to 45 ophthalmopathy, approximately 75 hyperthyroidism and around 17 hyperthyroidism-to-ophthalmopathy patients. After sampling, hyperthyroidism patients received methimazole starting at 30 mg daily, and ophthalmopathy patients received high-dose intravenous methylprednisolone. A discovery set of 95 to 100 patients (around 45 ophthalmopathy, 60 or so stable hyperthyroidism) was enrolled to explore V-J signatures distinguishing ophthalmopathy from hyperthyroidism.

For repertoire sequencing, the TCR beta CDR3 regions were amplified from RNA transcripts. A first-round RT-PCR used HTBI primers with the Qiagen OneStep RT-PCR kit, followed by a second-round multiplex PCR, size selection and purification. The libraries underwent paired-end sequencing with 100 bp reads on an Illumina HiSeq2000. Per the source publication's procedure: SOAPnuke was used for read processing, and reads with adapters, uncalled bases, a mean Phred below 15, or no exact constant-primer or identifier match were discarded. High-quality paired reads were merged with COPE v1.2.5. Unique nucleotide sequences were defined as clonotypes and aligned to IMGT TRB V, D and J references using MiTCR v1.1. Analysis was restricted to V-J combinations with a frequency above 0.0001, which covered approximately 99% of repertoires. A TCR clonal expansion and chaos score per V-J combination was defined as the ratio of F50 clonal expansion to chaos observed in the TCRdist matrix. Welch's t-statistics and random forest were used to narrow the features down to around 12 V-J combinations, which were then fed into a naive Bayes classifier. Thyroid-blood repertoire similarity was quantified with the Morisita-Horn index. The raw public data were reprocessed by TCRdb itself: fastp quality trimming at Q25, MiXCR clonotype calling, in-frame beta chains only. Here each entry gathers all rows of one CDR3 protein and keeps the most common genes and DNA. These V and J calls originate from TCRdb's pipeline instead of the authors' own analysis. The table for this sample lists about 500,000 distinct CDR3 sequences; under 45% of them were counted only once. Around 4.6% of the sample is in the top ten clones.

Results and caveats for the whole study, not just this receptor: No statistical method was used to set the sample size in advance, and the investigators knew which group each participant was assigned to. In validation, the model predicted ophthalmopathy progression with 55% to 71% sensitivity and roughly 72% specificity; some 13 predicted patients were CT-confirmed with GO in a median of around 6 months. Most of the expanded thyroid clonotypes with a frequency above 0.001 were also detected in blood, and it was suggested that the thyroid immune response may be reflected by blood repertoires. The 13-signature model separated ophthalmopathy from stable hyperthyroidism with 87.88% sensitivity and almost 84% specificity in cross-validation, and 80%/75% in the test set.

Patients with hyperthyroidism were aged 18 to 65 years, had been newly diagnosed, and had a disease duration of less than 2 months. Patients with other autoimmune diseases, uncontrolled infections, pregnancy or lactation were excluded. Diagnosis relied on clinical symptoms, serum thyroxine, TRAb, thyroid ultrasound and orbital computed tomography. Total RNA was extracted using Trizol reagent, and RNA quality was checked on an Agilent 2100 Bioanalyzer. Concerning this clonotype: Its antigen is still unknown. Lacking the conserved final phenylalanine or tryptophan, this CDR3 likely reflects a read error. The DNA is left out, because the CDR3 cannot be placed on it with certainty; the CDR3 is given as TCRdb lists it.

As encoded in the germline V gene, CDR1 is ENHRY while CDR2 is SYGVKD. The CDR3 spans 12 amino acids, including both terminal residues. The receptor's source is an adult man with Graves' hyperthyroidism. Sequences were obtained from peripheral blood or thyroid tissue (not recorded which). Recombination joined TRBV10-3 with TRBJ1-1; no DNA check was done on the table's D call, TRBD1. This receptor carries the CDR3 CASSEGTGGEVY.